This T cell receptor (beta chain) originates from a study of neurological immune-mediated disorders (dated by TCRdb to the late 2010s). Regarding the complete study: Using UMI-based sequencing, the study compared peripheral blood TCR-beta repertoires from patients with HTLV-I-associated myelopathy (HAM/TSP), patients with multiple sclerosis, and healthy controls. Longitudinal samples, technical triplicates and paired sorted CD4+ and CD8+ T-cell subsets, alongside PBMC samples, were included among the approximately 110 TCR-beta libraries. The cohort was made up of 60 to 75 subjects, consisting of about 15 HAM/TSP patients, approximately 35 multiple sclerosis patients and 20 healthy controls. What the work shows at the level of the full study, not this receptor alone: Across subjects, expanded clones never shared an identical CDR3 amino acid sequence, which suggests that the TCR-beta repertoires in every group were private. TCR clonal expansion was highest in HAM/TSP patients and lowest in MS patients, with MS patients falling below even healthy controls.

This clonotype was counted ten times or more. Its antigen is currently not known. It has no much larger one-base neighbor in the sample; base qualities were not kept. V drops 6 bases and J drops 6 bases, leaving 6 bases in between. Per the germline V gene, MNHNS is the CDR1 and SASEGT is the CDR2. The CDR3 numbers 11 residues from cysteine through phenylalanine. Solely the CDR3 DNA is kept, with 33 bases framed from the first base. Blood bank volunteers in Maryland, USA served as the healthy controls. For the unsorted PBMC libraries, 2 million PBMCs were stored in RNAlater at -80 degrees C until RNA extraction and were used to generate the libraries. PBMCs were separated from peripheral blood using Ficoll-Hypaque density gradient centrifugation and then cryopreserved in liquid nitrogen. cDNA was synthesized by template-switch 5'RACE using a primer carrying a 10-nucleotide random unique molecular identifier by which each TCR transcript was tagged. Over 160 million TCR-beta sequences, covering 15-18 subjects, were produced in each sequencing run. Total RNA was extracted with the RNeasy kit. The KAPA Real-time Library Amplification kit was used to amplify TCR-beta VDJ regions with primers for the TCR constant region and the 5'RACE anchor. A first PCR added sample indexes and Illumina adaptors, after which a second PCR increased the library yield. After Ampure bead purification, the roughly 650 bp TCR product was size-selected on a 2% E-gel SizeSelection system. Before pooling, library quality was checked on a Bioanalyzer, concentration was measured with Qubit, and libraries were quantified with the Kapa Library Quantification kit. Libraries were sequenced paired-end 2 x 150 bp on an Illumina HiSeq 2500. To increase sequence diversity, 25-30% phiX was spiked into each library pool. The authors processed their data as follows. The quality-filtered reads were processed with the UMI-based MiGEC pipeline, whose error correction step removed more than 80% of the raw TCR sequences. IMGT germline references were used for aligning VDJ genes, and each clonotype was defined as a unique CDR3 amino acid sequence together with its V-J genes. Clonal expansion, Shannon diversity and CDR3 relatedness (CalcPairwiseDistances, ClusterSamples) were evaluated with VDJtools, and phylogenetic trees were built with CLCbio workbench. Clones with at least 8 unique UMIs were defined as expanded, with this threshold being based on coefficient-of-variation modelling across technical triplicates. TCRdb took the public reads, trimmed them with fastp at Q25, ran MiXCR for clone calling and kept in-frame beta chains. When rows share a CDR3 protein, they turn into one entry using the most common DNA and genes. TCRdb's processing, not the authors', yielded these V and J calls. This sample gives under 90,000 distinct CDR3 sequences in total; approximately 10% of them show up just once. The top ten clonotypes cover about 1.7% of the sample.

This clonotype was obtained from a man aged 35-49 years in good health. This chain is built from TRBV6-1 and TRBJ1-5, with the D gene too uncertain to name. Sequencing was carried out using PBMCs. The CDR3 protein is CASRAAQPQHF. In nucleotide form, the sequence is TGTGCCAGCAGGGCCGCTCAGCCCCAGCATTTT.